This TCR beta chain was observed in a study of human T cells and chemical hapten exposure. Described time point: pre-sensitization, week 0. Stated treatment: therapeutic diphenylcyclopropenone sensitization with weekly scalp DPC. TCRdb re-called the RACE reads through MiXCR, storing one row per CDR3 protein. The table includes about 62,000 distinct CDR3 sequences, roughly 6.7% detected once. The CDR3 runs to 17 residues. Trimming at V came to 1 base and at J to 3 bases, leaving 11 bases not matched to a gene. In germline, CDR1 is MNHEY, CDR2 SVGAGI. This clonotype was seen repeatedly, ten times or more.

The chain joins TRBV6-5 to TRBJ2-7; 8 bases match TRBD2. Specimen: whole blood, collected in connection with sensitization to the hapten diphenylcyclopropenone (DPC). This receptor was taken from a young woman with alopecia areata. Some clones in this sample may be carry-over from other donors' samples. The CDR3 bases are TGTGCCAGCAGTTACTACAGCTCCCTCGGGAGGGGCTACGAGCAGTACTTC. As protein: CASSYYSSLGRGYEQYF.